These T cell receptor beta chains were read from a single sample in a study of T-cell memory formation after mild COVID-19. A single record per CDR3 protein comes from TCRdb applying MiXCR to the 5' RACE reads. The repertoire holds tens of thousands of distinct CDR3 sequences, with 10% to 15% as singletons. Sequencing was carried out using PBMCs or a T cell subset sorted from them (not recorded which). The receptors were sampled from a young man who had mild COVID-19 (a few samples of this study predate the infection). Cell type and time point are not known. CDR3s leave out the opening cysteine and the closing phenylalanine or tryptophan.

>TRBV3-1
ASMGGGSEQY
>TRBV6-6
ASSHLKGYSPLH
>TRBV10-3
AISLGAGEKLF
>TRBV12-3/TRBV12-4
ASSFEGTKNIQY
>TRBV28
ASSPVRLNSPLH
>TRBV12-3/TRBV12-4
ASSEPGRAHNEQF
>TRBV27
ASSSLGGREY
>TRBV5-5
ASRRTGNVEAF
>TRBV20-1
SARGVLAGRVQETQY
>TRBV24-1
ATSDTRADTGELF
>TRBV10-2
ASRTSGGDLGQF
>TRBV7-2
ASSSGGLAGGSYNEQF
>TRBV20-1
SARESLGAQGNQPQH
>TRBV4-1
ASSPIGTGAAYEQY
>TRBV4-1
ASSPGGNQPQH
>TRBV12-3/TRBV12-4
ASRAGSYGYT
>TRBV20-1
SARGGARNYGYT
>TRBV10-3
AISDGINEKLF
>TRBV7-2
ASSPWTGGYQETQY
>TRBV29-1
SGEGSVNTEAF
>TRBV7-3
ASSFSLGDTQY
>TRBV4-2
ASSQGLAQAAPGTDTQY
>TRBV6-1
ASSERNRENTEAF
>TRBV5-1
ASSLEGKDTEAF
>TRBV7-2
ASSLGRVDGYT
>TRBV29-1
SVQGLAGSKNIQY
>TRBV7-9
ASSLGAGHLDIQY
>TRBV20-1
SADPAGDYGYT
>TRBV10-3
AISDRGRETQY
>TRBV3-1
ASSQPGQGSLGAF
>TRBV2
ASPPGQDPGEQF
>TRBV2
ASGIAGADIQY
>TRBV18
ASSPPSTDTQY
>TRBV29-1
SVDGGYTEAF
>TRBV4-1
ASSQDFTAASTDTQY
>TRBV7-8
ASSPGDYTDTQY
>TRBV25-1
ASSEIRNTEAF
>TRBV4-1
ASSQEGRAQPQH
>TRBV7-2
ASSAPGLLNTEAF
>TRBV7-3
ASSLDRKDGYT
>TRBV3-1
ASSQGALSNQPQH
>TRBV5-1
ASSLADARETQY
>TRBV29-1
GGRRGVGTDTQY
>TRBV4-1
ASSQETSPSTDTQY
>TRBV5-1
ASRELAGVHTGELF
>TRBV7-9
ASSLRGAKNIQY
>TRBV6-6
ASSYTAGNNSPLH
>TRBV20-1
SARAGSEQPQH
>TRBV29-1
SVEDGRGGNQPQH
>TRBV19
ASSIGRASTGELF
>TRBV6-5
ASRPSLASHEQY